This TCR beta chain was sequenced for a study of T cell changes during pregnancy in multiple sclerosis. This table comes from immunoSEQ multiplex PCR, and its TCRdb copy is limited to in-frame clones, with some not included. In the table there are under 50,000 clones, roughly 90% of which are singletons. CDR1 and CDR2 (germline): LNHDA, SQIVND (reference sequence). The CDR3 runs to 15 residues. Trimming pared 10 bases from V and 6 bases from J, leaving 21 bases between. The TCR originated in a female donor with multiple sclerosis, enrolled in a pregnancy study. The source material was CD8+ T cells from peripheral blood mononuclear cells, sampled in the third trimester of pregnancy. The chain joins TRBV19 to TRBJ2-2; maybe TRBD1 (5 bases). CDR3 coding DNA: TGTGCCACTACCACCCGGCAGGGCCCCCCCGGGGAGCTGTTTTTT. Its translation is CATTTRQGPPGELFF.